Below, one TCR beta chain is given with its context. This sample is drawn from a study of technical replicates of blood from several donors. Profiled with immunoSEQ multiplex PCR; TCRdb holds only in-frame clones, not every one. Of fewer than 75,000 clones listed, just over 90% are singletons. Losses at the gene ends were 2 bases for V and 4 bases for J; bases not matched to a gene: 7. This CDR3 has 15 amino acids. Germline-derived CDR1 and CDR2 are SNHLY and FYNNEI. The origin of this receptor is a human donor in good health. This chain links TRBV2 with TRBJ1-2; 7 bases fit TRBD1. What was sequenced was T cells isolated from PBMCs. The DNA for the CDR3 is TGTGCCAGCAGTGAATTGGAGGGGGCAATCTATGGCTACACCTTC. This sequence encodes CASSELEGAIYGYTF.